The T cell receptor beta chain under discussion was sequenced for a study of graft-versus-host responses after intestinal transplantation. Study information: Isolated intestinal, liver-intestinal, or multivisceral transplants were what recipients had. Tacrolimus plus steroids were given to all recipients for approximately three years, preceded by anti-thymocyte globulin induction. Findings and limits, study-wide: GvH clones surfaced in recipient marrow, some emerging earlier in ileum or blood. Early declines in HvG clones that occurred post-transplant were associated with peak circulating GvH clone levels.

Germline V CDR1 and CDR2: SGDLS, YYNGEE. This CDR3 region has 15 residues. The junction had 11 bases not matched to a gene; V was cut back by 4 bases and J by 5 bases. About this clone itself: What it binds is unknown.

The protocol was immunoSEQ multiplex PCR, while the TCRdb copy is restricted to in-frame clones and leaves out a portion. The table has approximately 90,000 clones, over 80% seen once. The sequence came from a human donor who received an intestinal transplant. The chain combines TRBV9 with TRBJ2-5; 7 nucleotides match TRBD1. This sample comprised unstimulated CD8+ T cells sorted from spleen or lymph node cells, obtained before intestinal transplant. This CDR3 is CASSHHRTRGETQYF. Written as DNA, the CDR3 is TGTGCCAGCAGCCACCATAGGACCAGGGGGGAGACCCAGTACTTC.